These 26 T cell receptor beta chains were sequenced from one sample in a study of blood T cells in healthy people across ages. Through a sample-barcoded 5' primer and a J-beta primer mix, a second PCR was run for about 6 to 11 cycles. TCRdb re-analysed the 5' RACE reads in MiXCR, keeping a single row per CDR3 protein. The table records over a million distinct CDR3 sequences, almost 25% of them present only once. Another study also made use of these data, one on T cells of mothers and their children.

The specimen was blood. Every receptor here comes from a girl between 2 and 10 years old in good health.

This sequence joins TRBV20-1 and TRBJ1-2; no reliable D call. This CDR3 region has 12 residues. Germline assignment: CDR1 DFQATT and CDR2 SNEGSKA (reference sequence). The V and J ends lost 3 bases and 8 bases respectively, with 13 bases between them. The CDR3 bases are TGCAGTGCTAGTGGGGTCCCTTCGGGCTACACCTTC. Its protein product is CSASGVPSGYTF.

For the CDR3, the DNA is TGTGCCAGCAGCCAGGCTAGCGGGGCTTTGGAGACCCAGTACTTC. It encodes CASSQASGALETQYF. V gene TRBV3-1 combines with J gene TRBJ2-5; TRBD2 matches 9 bases. V shed 3 bases, J shed 5 bases, and the junction held 7 bases outside the gene matches. Germline CDR1 LGHDT, CDR2 YNNKEL (reference sequence). This CDR3 region has 15 residues.

This clonotype was seen more than once but under ten times. The chain couples TRBV11-2 to TRBJ2-7, with 7 bases that match TRBD1. CDR3 length: 19 amino acids. The germline V gene encodes CDR1 SGHAT and CDR2 FQNNGV. J gave up 0 bases and V 1 base, and 15 bases lay outside the gene matches. CDR3 loop: CASSLGSYKLDRSSYEQYF. The CDR3, as DNA: TGTGCCAGCAGCTTAGGATCGTATAAGTTGGACAGGAGCTCCTACGAGCAGTACTTC.

This clonotype was counted a few times. This chain uses TRBV20-1 with TRBJ1-6, with D hard to call. CDR1 is DFQATT and CDR2 is SNEGSKA in the germline V gene (reference sequence). The CDR3 is 13 amino acids. V was cut by 5 bases and J by 6 bases, with 11 bases left in between. The CDR3 spells CSASREPNSPLHF. Here the CDR3 DNA reads TGCAGTGCTTCCCGGGAGCCTAATTCACCCCTCCACTTT.

The chain has TRBV4-3 and TRBJ1-4; D unclear. Germline-derived CDR1 and CDR2 are LGHNA and YSLEER. V dropped 0 bases and J dropped 4 bases, with 9 bases sitting between them. The CDR3 is 15 amino acids. The DNA of the CDR3 is TGCGCCAGCAGCCAAGATCCCGGGGTTAATGAAAAACTGTTTTTT. Its translation: CASSQDPGVNEKLFF.

The V and J genes are TRBV7-9 and TRBJ2-5; the match to TRBD2 covers 8 bases. The end of the DNA aligns better with TRBJ2-7, so the J call may be wrong. The length of the CDR3 is 15 residues. CDR1 is SEHNR, CDR2 FQNEAQ, per germline (reference sequence). The CDR3 spells CASSLPGLAGPEQYF. CDR3 coding DNA: TGTGCCAGCAGCCTACCGGGATTAGCGGGACCCGAGCAGTACTTC.

The rearrangement uses TRBV6-6 and TRBJ2-7; 9 positions agree with TRBD1. CDR1 and CDR2 (germline): MNHNY, SVGAGI (reference sequence). V lost 5 bases, J lost 3 bases, and 5 bases stayed unmatched. The CDR3 runs 14 residues. The CDR3 sequence: CASSQTGGGYEQYF. CDR3 nucleotide sequence: TGTGCCAGCAGTCAGACAGGGGGAGGCTACGAGCAGTACTTC.

Only a few counts were recorded for this clonotype. V and J are TRBV5-5 and TRBJ2-4; D gene ambiguous. The germline V gene encodes CDR1 SGHKS and CDR2 YYEKEE (reference sequence). This CDR3 is built from 15 residues. V lost 1 base, J lost 1 base, and 9 bases lay in between. CDR3: CASSLLISAKNIQYF. In DNA form, the CDR3 reads TGTGCCAGCAGCTTGTTAATCTCGGCCAAAAACATTCAGTACTTC.

The chain is built from TRBV5-6 and TRBJ2-5, with unresolved D. The tail of the sequence fits TRBJ2-7 better, so the J call may be wrong. This CDR3 spans 15 amino acids. CDR1 is SGHDT and CDR2 is YYEEEE in the germline V gene. The chain's CDR3 is CASSLQGRQSYEQYF. As DNA, the CDR3 is TGTGCCAGCAGCTTGCAAGGTCGGCAGTCCTACGAGCAGTACTTC.

This clonotype has only a few counts. The V call is TRBV9, the J call TRBJ1-1; no reliable D call. CDR3 length: 16 amino acids. Per the germline V gene, CDR1 is SGDLS and CDR2 is YYNGEE. V lost 3 bases and J lost 1, with 16 bases in between. The CDR3 loop is CASSGTVGSWNTEAFF. DNA for the CDR3: TGTGCCAGCAGCGGAACTGTAGGGAGTTGGAACACTGAAGCTTTCTTT.

This clonotype was recorded a few times. The chain is built from TRBV9 and TRBJ2-3; TRBD2 matches 8 bases. V was pared by 4 bases and J by 0 bases, with 7 bases of the junction left unmatched. CDR1 and CDR2 (germline): SGDLS, YYNGEE. The CDR3 sequence is 16 residues long. The CDR3 spells CASSTYSGTSTDTQYF. The CDR3 region has the DNA TGTGCCAGCAGCACCTATAGCGGGACTAGCACAGATACGCAGTATTTT.

The chain joins TRBV9 to TRBJ1-3; D is ambiguous. Germline CDR1 is SGDLS and CDR2 is YYNGEE. Trimming cost V 0 bases and J 4 bases, with 8 bases left between them. The CDR3 totals 14 residues. The CDR3 nucleotides read TGTGCCAGCAGCGTAGCGGAATTCGGAAACACCATATATTTT. Translated: CASSVAEFGNTIYF.

In this sample, this clonotype turned up a few times. The V gene is TRBV15, the J gene TRBJ1-6; D not certain. Trimming took 5 bases from V and 6 from J, leaving 14 bases between them. The CDR3 has 15 residues. Per the germline V gene, CDR1 is LNHNV and CDR2 is YYDKDF (reference sequence). CDR3 nucleotides: TGTGCCACCAGCCCCCGGCCGCCGGTTAATTCACCCCTCCACTTT. It translates to CATSPRPPVNSPLHF.

In regard to this clonotype: The conserved closing phenylalanine or tryptophan is absent in this CDR3, likely reflecting a read error. The J gene is TRBJ2-7, the V gene TRBV28; tentative D call: TRBD2 (6 bases). CDR3 size: 15 residues. From germline, CDR1 is MDHEN and CDR2 SYDVKM. Trimming stripped 5 bases from V and 4 bases from J, with 18 bases between. This CDR3 reads CASSPAPAAGYEQYS. DNA for the CDR3: TGTGCCAGCAGTCCGGCACCGGCGGCGGGGTACGAGCAGTACTCC.

V and J are TRBV6-2 or TRBV6-3 and TRBJ2-5; 8 bases line up with TRBD2. The germline CDR1 and CDR2 sequences are MNHEY and SVGEGT. Trimming removed 6 bases from V and 7 bases from J; junction bases left unmatched: 10. The CDR3 is 14 amino acids. The CDR3 DNA follows: TGTGCCAGCAGCTTAGCGGGATCTTCGGGGACCCAGTACTTC. Translated, it gives CASSLAGSSGTQYF.

J is TRBJ1-2 and V is TRBV20-1, with TRBD1 identical over 8 bases. CDR3 length equals 12 residues. Germline CDR1 DFQATT, CDR2 SNEGSKA (reference sequence). V lost 5 bases and J lost 4; bases outside the gene matches: 3. The CDR3 DNA follows: TGCAGTGCTCGGACAGGGCTCTATGGCTACACCTTC. As protein: CSARTGLYGYTF.

This chain connects TRBV7-8 to TRBJ2-3, with a weak D call TRBD2 (5 bases). V was pared by 0 bases and J by 1 base, with 8 bases between. Germline CDR1 is SGHVS and CDR2 is FQNEAQ. This CDR3 contains 15 residues. CDR3 sequence (DNA): TGTGCCAGCAGCTTAGCCCCGAGGGGCACAGATACGCAGTATTTT. Residues: CASSLAPRGTDTQYF.

This chain links TRBV12-3 or TRBV12-4 with TRBJ1-2; D unresolved. CDR3 size: 13 residues. Trimming took 6 bases from V and 8 from J, leaving 16 bases between them. The CDR3 sequence: CASSLSRVGGYTF. The CDR3, as DNA: TGTGCCAGCAGCCTATCGAGGGTCGGAGGCTACACCTTC.

This clonotype was found a few times. This chain connects TRBV7-9 to TRBJ2-1, with 7 bases that match TRBD2. CDR1 is SEHNR and CDR2 is FQNEAQ in the germline V gene (reference sequence). There are 14 residues in the CDR3. With V trimmed by 1 base and J by 7 bases, 4 bases remained unmatched. CDR3 sequence reads: CASSLEGSGNEQFF. As DNA, the CDR3 is TGTGCCAGCAGCTTAGAGGGTAGCGGGAATGAGCAGTTCTTC. The full variable domain, rest sourced from reference TRBV7-9 and TRBJ2-1, is DTGVSQNPRHKITKRGQNVTFRCDPISEHNRLYWYRQTLGQGPEFLTYFQNEAQLEKSRLLSDRFSAERPKGSFSTLEIQRTEQGDSAMYLCASSLEGSGNEQFFGPGTRLTVL.

In this sample, this clonotype turned up a few times. The V and J genes are TRBV25-1 and TRBJ2-5, with 7 bases matching TRBD2. The tail of the sequence fits TRBJ2-1 better, so the J call may be wrong. Germline V CDR1 and CDR2: MGHDK, SYGVNS. This CDR3 spans 14 amino acids. CDR3 loop: CASSDLGTNNEQFF. The CDR3 DNA sequence: TGTGCCAGCAGTGACCTAGGGACTAACAATGAGCAGTTCTTC.

V gene TRBV20-1 combines with J gene TRBJ1-2; 10 bases align to TRBD1. Germline CDR1 reads DFQATT; CDR2 reads SNEGSKA (reference sequence). CDR3 length: 18 residues. The junction had 25 bases not matched to a gene; V was cut back by 5 bases and J by 10 bases. CDR3 DNA: TGCAGTGCTTATAGAGGCGGCGGGGGGACAGGGGATGAATGGATCTACACCTTC. It yields the protein CSAYRGGGGTGDEWIYTF.

CDR3 sequence reads: CASSPHSDSYEQYF. The CDR3 bases are TGTGCCAGCAGCCCCCATTCGGACAGCTACGAGCAGTACTTC. This chain joins TRBV9 and TRBJ2-7; TRBD1 is a possible D gene (6 bases). The CDR3 is made up of 14 amino acids. Germline CDR1 is SGDLS and CDR2 is YYNGEE. V lost 4 bases and J 3 bases, leaving 14 bases between the germline ends.

V usage is TRBV7-9 and J usage is TRBJ2-5; D is ambiguous. The germline CDR1 and CDR2 sequences are SEHNR and FQNEAQ (reference sequence). V lost 8 bases and J lost 3, with 16 bases in between. The CDR3 is 14 residues long. CDR3 loop: CASPTDDFEETQYF. In nucleotides, the CDR3 is TGTGCCAGCCCCACAGACGACTTTGAAGAGACCCAGTACTTC.

With respect to this clonotype: At one boundary the junction diverges from the germline segment, which might be a read error. The gene calls are TRBV5-8 and TRBJ1-2, with D perhaps matching TRBD1 (5 bases). The CDR3 extends over 13 amino acids. CDR1 and CDR2 (germline): SGHTS, YDEGEE. The CDR3 DNA follows: TGTGGCAGCACCCTCGACAGTAACTATGGCTACACCTTC. This sequence encodes CGSTLDSNYGYTF.

The sample holds a few counts of this clonotype. The J gene is TRBJ2-5, the V gene TRBV11-2, with 9 bases lining up with TRBD2. The J call could be wrong; TRBJ2-1 is a better fit for the DNA end. There are 15 residues in the CDR3. CDR1 is SGHAT, CDR2 FQNNGV, per germline. The chain's CDR3 is CASPPWSGGGVEQFF. The CDR3 bases are TGTGCCAGCCCGCCATGGTCGGGCGGGGGGGTTGAGCAGTTCTTC.

This clonotype has just a few counts. This chain uses TRBV14 with TRBJ1-2; 7 bases are a match to TRBD1. The CDR3 is 15 residues long. Germline-derived CDR1 and CDR2 are SGHDN and FVKESK. With V trimmed by 4 bases and J by 3 bases, 8 bases remained unmatched. DNA for the CDR3: TGTGCCAGCAGCCCCATTTTCGACAGGGACTATGGCTACACCTTC. This codes for CASSPIFDRDYGYTF.